These T cell receptor beta chains were read from a single sample in a study of cytomegalovirus exposure and HLA in healthy donors. Data came from immunoSEQ multiplex PCR; TCRdb stores just in-frame clones and leaves some out. The table lists 90,000 to 120,000 clones, 75% to 85% of them singletons, with 4.1% in the top ten. Material for sequencing was PBMCs. The receptors were gathered from a female donor in good health and CMV-seropositive. Both conserved end residues are part of each CDR3. Each record gives: CDR3 length, J gene, V gene, D gene, clone size, CDR3 protein, CDR3 DNA. D genes are given only for firm matches. Not all rows give a size; the values are once, few, many and, for expanded clones, a class.

length: 14
J: TRBJ1-2
V: TRBV29-1
D: TRBD1
size: few
CDR3: CSVDPGQGEAGYTF
DNA: TGCAGCGTTGACCCTGGACAGGGGGAGGCTGGCTACACCTTC

length: 14
J: TRBJ2-2
V: TRBV7-2
D: NA
size: NA
CDR3: CASSFGQGNGELFF
DNA: TGTGCCAGCAGCTTCGGGCAGGGTAACGGGGAGCTGTTTTTT

length: 17
J: TRBJ1-3
V: TRBV7-2
D: TRBD1
size: NA
CDR3: CASSLAPDRVAGNTIYF
DNA: TGTGCCAGCAGCTTAGCCCCGGACAGGGTGGCTGGAAACACCATATATTTT

length: 14
J: TRBJ2-1
V: TRBV7-2
D: NA
size: NA
CDR3: CASSLVFPTFEQFF
DNA: TGTGCCAGCAGCTTAGTCTTCCCCACATTTGAGCAGTTCTTC

length: 12
J: TRBJ2-3
V: TRBV7-6
D: NA
size: NA
CDR3: CASSNYADTQYF
DNA: TGTGCCAGCAGCAACTACGCAGATACGCAGTATTTT

length: 14
J: TRBJ2-7
V: TRBV27
D: NA
size: NA
CDR3: CASSSLLGAYEQYF
DNA: TGTGCCAGCAGTTCCCTACTAGGCGCCTACGAGCAGTACTTC

length: 13
J: TRBJ1-1
V: TRBV29-1
D: NA
size: NA
CDR3: CSVGQMGGTEAFF
DNA: TGCAGCGTTGGTCAGATGGGGGGCACTGAAGCTTTCTTT

length: 14
J: TRBJ2-1
V: TRBV6-1
D: NA
size: few
CDR3: CASKGQRGGYEQFF
DNA: TGTGCCAGCAAGGGGCAGAGAGGGGGATACGAGCAGTTCTTC

length: 13
J: TRBJ2-5
V: TRBV7-7
D: NA
size: once
CDR3: CASSLSQGETQYF
DNA: TGTGCCAGCAGCTTAAGCCAGGGGGAGACCCAGTACTTC

length: 16
J: TRBJ2-3
V: TRBV19
D: TRBD1
size: NA
CDR3: CASSVRGLRSTDTQYF
DNA: TGTGCCAGTAGTGTCAGGGGGCTGAGGAGCACAGATACGCAGTATTTT